Relative to its sample, the clone carrying this TCR beta chain is medium-sized (0.01 to 0.1%). Trimming shortened V by 0 bases and J by 7 bases, and 18 bases separated the two germline ends. The CDR3 has 15 residues. Looked up from germline, CDR1 is DFQATT and CDR2 is SNEGSKA (reference sequence). This record comes from a study of neurological immune-mediated disorders. As for the cDNA, it was generated by 5'RACE with 10-nucleotide random UMIs. TCRdb called the 5' RACE reads again in MiXCR, with one record for every CDR3 protein. The sample yields more than 45,000 distinct CDR3 sequences, roughly 2.5% seen once.

The sequenced sample consisted of PBMCs. This sequence originates from a man aged 50 to 59 with multiple sclerosis. This chain connects TRBV20-1 to TRBJ2-5, with D hard to call. The CDR3 protein is CSARDPGTYLGTQYF. The CDR3 DNA sequence: TGCAGTGCTAGAGACCCAGGAACGTACCTGGGGACCCAGTACTTC.